The 4 T cell receptor beta chains presented below share a single source sample, sequenced in a study of blood T cells in healthy people across ages (dated by TCRdb to the mid-2010s). Receptor libraries were prepared by 5' RACE. The reads were generated on an Illumina HiSeq 2500. A second 7 to 11 cycle PCR used a sample-barcoded 5' primer and a J-beta primer mix. TCRdb itself trimmed the public reads at Q25 with fastp, ran MiXCR and retained productive beta chains. Duplicate CDR3 protein sequences are folded into a single record with the most common DNA and genes. Across this sample there are almost 1 million distinct CDR3 sequences, with approximately 50% seen only once. Roughly a fifth of the sample lies in the top ten. The sequencing input was blood. All receptors derive from a woman between 55 and 75 years old in good health.

The sample holds a few counts of this clonotype. The V gene is TRBV5-1, the J gene TRBJ2-7, with TRBD2 matching over 7 bases. Germline-derived CDR1 and CDR2 are SGHRS and YFSETQ. The CDR3 extends over 14 amino acids. V shed 4 bases, J shed 5 bases, and the junction held 9 bases outside the gene matches. CDR3 DNA sequence: TGCGCCAGCAGCCCGCGGGGGATACCCCACGAGCAGTACTTC. This codes for CASSPRGIPHEQYF.

CDR3: CASWADGSPGNTIYF. CDR3 nucleotide sequence: TGCGCCAGCTGGGCGGATGGCAGCCCTGGAAACACCATATATTTT. The chain recombines TRBV5-1 with TRBJ1-3; D unclear. V lost 7 bases and J lost 2, with 16 bases in between. Germline CDR1 reads SGHRS; CDR2 reads YFSETQ. CDR3 length: 15 amino acids.

This clonotype was seen ten or more times. This chain connects TRBV4-2 to TRBJ2-3; 9 bases are a match to TRBD2. This CDR3 spans 16 amino acids. In germline, CDR1 is LGHNA, CDR2 YNFKEQ. The ends lost 1 base at V and 2 bases at J; junction bases unmatched: 4. CDR3 nucleotide sequence: TGTGCCAGCAGCCAAGGCTGGACTAGCGACACAGATACGCAGTATTTT. Translating gives CASSQGWTSDTDTQYF.

This clonotype was seen more than once but under ten times. This chain's CDR3 is CASSRMGDTTNYGYTF. In DNA form, the CDR3 reads TGCGCCAGCAGCCGGATGGGGGACACCACTAACTATGGCTACACCTTC. The V call is TRBV4-3, the J call TRBJ1-2, with D maybe TRBD1 (6 bases). Germline CDR1 reads LGHNA; CDR2 reads YSLEER. The CDR3 runs to 16 residues. The V end was cut by 4 bases, the J end by 0 bases, with 15 bases between.